The 6 T cell receptor beta chains below come from one sample, sequenced in a study of CD8 T cells in ankylosing spondylitis. Each CDR3 protein gets one entry after TCRdb re-called the 5' RACE reads with MiXCR. The sample has approximately 150,000 distinct CDR3 sequences, around 32% seen once. The sequenced sample consisted of synovial fluid, either unsorted or a sorted T cell fraction (not recorded which). Receptors were obtained from a male donor with ankylosing spondylitis.

The chain employs TRBV7-9 and TRBJ2-2, with D perhaps matching TRBD1 (5 bases). Germline V CDR1 and CDR2: SEHNR, FQNEAQ (reference sequence). The CDR3 contains 15 residues. Trimming took 10 bases from V and 1 from J, leaving 16 bases between them. CDR3: CAIGQDKVNTGELFF. The CDR3 nucleotides are TGTGCCATAGGCCAGGACAAGGTGAACACCGGGGAGCTGTTTTTT. The full variable domain, in which reference TRBV7-9 and TRBJ2-2 provide the parts outside the CDR3, is DTGVSQNPRHKITKRGQNVTFRCDPISEHNRLYWYRQTLGQGPEFLTYFQNEAQLEKSRLLSDRFSAERPKGSFSTLEIQRTEQGDSAMYLCAIGQDKVNTGELFFGEGSRLTVL.

This chain connects TRBV5-6 to TRBJ1-2; no clear D. CDR1 and CDR2 from the germline V gene are SGHDT and YYEEEE. The CDR3 consists of 14 residues. V was clipped by 0 bases and J by 5 bases, with 11 bases between them. CDR3 region: CASSLEMAGYGYTF. Here the CDR3 DNA reads TGTGCCAGCAGCTTGGAAATGGCGGGGTATGGCTACACCTTC.

The gene calls are TRBV7-2 and TRBJ2-4; 12 nucleotides match TRBD2. V lost 2 bases to trimming and J lost 6 bases; unmatched junction nucleotides: 5. Germline values: CDR1 SGHTA, CDR2 FQGNSA. This CDR3 contains 16 residues. The CDR3 sequence: CASSLMGGLAGNIQYF. CDR3 nucleotide sequence: TGTGCCAGCAGCTTAATGGGGGGACTAGCGGGAAACATTCAGTACTTC.

This chain links TRBV5-6 with TRBJ2-5; 9 bases line up with TRBD1. Germline CDR1 SGHDT, CDR2 YYEEEE. This CDR3 is 15 amino acids long. Germline trimming cut 5 bases from V and 4 bases from J; bases unmatched to any gene: 9. The CDR3 bases are TGTGCCAGCAGTTACGGACAGGGGAGGGGAGAGACCCAGTACTTC. Encoded protein: CASSYGQGRGETQYF.

In DNA form, the CDR3 reads TGTGCCAGCACGAGCGGGCAGAAGAACACTGAAGCTTTCTTT. This encodes CASTSGQKNTEAFF. This rearrangement joins TRBV7-9 to TRBJ1-1; D gene unclear. Germline V CDR1 and CDR2: SEHNR, FQNEAQ (reference sequence). V was cut by 7 bases and J by 1 base, with 13 bases left in between. This CDR3 is built from 14 residues.

About this clonotype itself: A junction end diverges from the germline sequence, so it may reflect a read error. DNA of the CDR3: TGTGCCAGCACCATAGGAGAGAGCGGGAACCCCGGGGAGCTGTTTTTT. Protein: CASTIGESGNPGELFF. This chain links TRBV7-2 with TRBJ2-2; 7 bases map to TRBD2. Germline-derived CDR1 and CDR2 are SGHTA and FQGNSA. The CDR3 has 16 amino acids.